This TCR beta chain is drawn from a study of cytomegalovirus exposure and HLA in healthy donors. The wider study: The same platform as the approximately 730 first-cohort repertoires was used for the 95 to 150 validation repertoires, a later analysis reported.

Assay used: immunoSEQ multiplex PCR; TCRdb lists only in-frame clones, some missing. This sample has roughly 190,000 clones, with 86% found just once. The germline V gene has CDR1 SGDLS and CDR2 YYNGEE. Deletions cut 3 bases from V and 0 bases from J, with 10 bases between. The CDR3 loop spans 14 amino acids. Broader study findings: Cytomegalovirus-associated status was assigned to about 150 TCR beta chains.

Comment on this clone: The antigen is not known.

Sequences were obtained from PBMCs. This chain uses TRBV9 with TRBJ2-7; perhaps TRBD2 as D (5 bases). The source of this sequence is a man aged 30 to 45 in good health and CMV-seropositive. Here the CDR3 reads CASSEYGNSYEQYF. CDR3 nucleotides: TGTGCCAGCAGCGAGTACGGGAACTCCTACGAGCAGTACTTC.